These 32 T cell receptor beta chains came from one sample sequenced in a study of cytomegalovirus exposure and HLA in healthy donors. The PCR used 60 Vbeta and 13 Jbeta primers. Assay used: immunoSEQ multiplex PCR; TCRdb lists only in-frame clones, some missing. Counted here are over 150,000 clones, roughly 80% occurring once; the ten biggest clones make up more than 3%. Material: PBMCs. The receptors stem from a man aged 25-45 years in good health and CMV-seropositive.

The sample holds a few counts of this clone. The J gene is TRBJ2-2, the V gene TRBV9; D gene uncertain. Germline V gene sequence: CDR1 SGDLS, CDR2 YYNGEE. The ends were cut back, 0 bases at V and 0 bases at J, with 3 bases in the middle. The CDR3 contains 14 residues. For the CDR3, the DNA is TGTGCCAGCAGCGTAGCGGCGAACACCGGGGAGCTGTTTTTT. Translated: CASSVAANTGELFF. The full variable domain, its missing parts supplied by reference TRBV9 and TRBJ2-2, is DSGVTQTPKHLITATGQRVTLRCSPRSGDLSVYWYQQSLDQGLQFLIQYYNGEERAKGNILERFSAQQFPDLHSELNLSSLELGDSALYFCASSVAANTGELFFGEGSRLTVL.

The chain is built from TRBV18 and TRBJ2-7; perhaps TRBD2 as D (5 bases). The CDR3 covers 15 residues. CDR1 KGHSH and CDR2 LQKENI come from the germline V gene. Trimming took off 2 bases at V and 7 bases at J, with 18 bases between the two ends. CDR3 residues: CASSPREARGWEQYF. CDR3 bases: TGTGCCAGCTCACCAAGGGAAGCCCGCGGGTGGGAGCAGTACTTC.

The chain uses TRBV7-6 and TRBJ2-2; 7 nucleotides line up with TRBD2. The CDR3 is made up of 16 amino acids. J was trimmed by 6 bases and V by 5 bases; bases with no gene match: 12. Germline CDR1 SGHVS, CDR2 FNYEAQ. The CDR3 region has the DNA TGTGCCAGCAGCCAGGAACCAGAGACTAGCCCCGGGGAGCTGTTTTTT. Translating it yields CASSQEPETSPGELFF.

This chain uses TRBV11-2 with TRBJ2-7; 7 positions agree with TRBD1. Germline CDR1 and CDR2: SGHAT and FQNNGV. The CDR3 extends over 17 amino acids. With 1 base clipped from V and 1 base from J, the junction kept 10 bases outside the gene matches. CDR3 nucleotides: TGTGCCAGCAGCTTAGTTGCTGGACAGGAGTCTTCCTACGAGCAGTACTTC. Protein product: CASSLVAGQESSYEQYF.

The rearrangement uses TRBV2 and TRBJ2-6; 7 nucleotides line up with TRBD1. J lost 0 bases, V lost 8 bases, and 4 bases had no gene match. This CDR3 is built from 15 residues. CDR1 and CDR2 (germline): SNHLY, FYNNEI. The CDR3 loop is CASGQEFSGANVLTF. Written as DNA, the CDR3 is TGTGCCAGCGGACAGGAATTCTCTGGGGCCAACGTCCTGACTTTC. Looking up the rest from reference TRBV2 and TRBJ2-6 gives the full variable domain: EPEVTQTPSHQVTQMGQEVILRCVPISNHLYFYWYRQILGQKVEFLVSFYNNEISEKSEIFDDQFSVERPDGSNFTLKIRSTKLEDSAMYFCASGQEFSGANVLTFGAGSRLTVL.

The V and J genes are TRBV28 and TRBJ2-2; TRBD1 matches 7 bases. Per germline, CDR1 MDHEN and CDR2 SYDVKM. This CDR3 spans 15 amino acids. Germline trimming cut 6 bases from V and 4 bases from J; bases unmatched to any gene: 8. In nucleotides, the CDR3 is TGTGCCAGCAGACCCCGACAGGGTGGCACCGGGGAGCTGTTTTTT. This translates into CASRPRQGGTGELFF.

The CDR3 DNA is TGTGCCAGCAGCAAAGGGGAAGCAGGGGGCTTCCTTGGGGCCAACGTCCTGACTTTC. Translated, it gives CASSKGEAGGFLGANVLTF. The chain combines TRBV21-1 with TRBJ2-6; the listed D gene, TRBD1, was not tested against the DNA. TRBV21-1 is a recognized pseudogene. This CDR3 is 19 amino acids long.

This clone is a singleton in its sample. The rearrangement uses TRBV14 and TRBJ2-7; D is undetermined. V dropped 5 bases and J dropped 0 bases, with 8 bases sitting between them. Germline-derived CDR1 and CDR2 are SGHDN and FVKESK. The CDR3 has 13 amino acids. This CDR3 is CASSSTVSYEQYF. The CDR3 coding sequence is TGTGCCAGCAGCTCTACAGTCTCCTACGAGCAGTACTTC. Looking up the rest from reference TRBV14 and TRBJ2-7 gives the full variable domain: EAGVTQFPSHSVIEKGQTVTLRCDPISGHDNLYWYRRVMGKEIKFLLHFVKESKQDESGMPNNRFLAERTGGTYSTLKVQPAELEDSGVYFCASSSTVSYEQYFGPGTRLTVT.

V usage is TRBV4-1 and J usage is TRBJ2-2; 7 nucleotides agree with TRBD1. CDR3 length: 16 amino acids. After removal of 0 bases from V and 8 bases from J, the junction contained 9 bases not matched to a gene. Per germline, CDR1 MGHRA and CDR2 YSYEKL. The CDR3 is CASSQEETGLAGELFF. CDR3 DNA: TGCGCCAGCAGCCAAGAGGAGACAGGGTTGGCGGGGGAGCTGTTTTTT.

The CDR3 DNA follows: TGCAGCCACCCCGGGACGTCAGGAGGGGGCTACACCTTC. Its protein product is CSHPGTSGGGYTF. This chain connects TRBV29-1 to TRBJ1-2, with D tentatively TRBD1 (5 bases). This CDR3 has 13 residues. Germline CDR1 is SQVTM and CDR2 is ANQGSEA. Trimming shortened V by 8 bases and J by 8 bases, and 21 bases separated the two germline ends.

This chain links TRBV6-5 with TRBJ1-1, with a tentative D call TRBD1 (5 bases). Per germline, CDR1 MNHEY and CDR2 SVGAGI. CDR3 size: 14 residues. Trimming removed 6 bases at V and 2 bases at J, with 13 bases between. CDR3 sequence: CASRSTDLNTEAFF. Here the CDR3 DNA reads TGTGCCAGCAGATCGACAGATTTAAACACTGAAGCTTTCTTT.

CDR3 in DNA: TGTGCCAGTAGTGGGACAGGTGGCTCCTACGAGCAGTACTTC. It is translated as CASSGTGGSYEQYF. The chain employs TRBV19 and TRBJ2-7; 8 nucleotides match TRBD1. The V gene end was trimmed by 5 bases and the J gene end by 0 bases; junction bases not matched to a gene: 3. The CDR3 runs 14 residues. Per the germline V gene, CDR1 is LNHDA and CDR2 is SQIVND (reference sequence).

This chain links TRBV23-1 with TRBJ1-5; D is unclear. TRBV23-1 is an open reading frame, and its role is uncertain. This CDR3 is built from 16 residues. Trimming stripped 0 bases from V and 6 bases from J, with 15 bases between. The CDR3 region is CASSQSGLQFSQPQHF. The CDR3, as DNA: TGCGCCAGCAGTCAATCTGGGCTGCAATTCAGTCAGCCCCAGCATTTT.

V usage is TRBV6-1 and J usage is TRBJ1-1; the D gene is possibly TRBD1 (5 bases). Germline assignment: CDR1 MNHNS and CDR2 SASEGT. This CDR3 has 13 residues. V lost 6 bases and J 6 bases, leaving 14 bases between the germline ends. In DNA form, the CDR3 reads TGTGCCAGCAGGCACGGGGGGAGGCCTGAAGCTTTCTTT. Its translation: CASRHGGRPEAFF.

This clone came up a few times. This sequence joins TRBV7-3 and TRBJ2-3; D is perhaps TRBD2 (5 bases). The germline V and J ends were trimmed by 2 bases and 6 bases, with 12 bases remaining between them. The germline V gene has CDR1 SGHTA and CDR2 FQGTGA. CDR3 size: 14 residues. CDR3 sequence: CASSLLHSSDTQYF. CDR3 nucleotide sequence: TGTGCCAGCAGCTTATTGCACTCTAGCGATACGCAGTATTTT.

The rearrangement uses TRBV7-6 and TRBJ2-5, with 7 bases identical to TRBD2. The CDR3 consists of 16 residues. V was pared by 4 bases and J by 5 bases, with 13 bases of the junction left unmatched. Germline CDR1 and CDR2: SGHVS and FNYEAQ. CDR3 nucleotides: TGTGCCAGCAGCTCCGGGCCGGCGGGGGAGGAGGAGACCCAGTACTTC. This codes for CASSSGPAGEEETQYF.

This clone was observed a single time. The CDR3 DNA follows: TGTGCCGGCACATACCGGGACAGGGGGACCACCGGGGAGCTGTTTTTT. It encodes CAGTYRDRGTTGELFF. The chain combines TRBV5-4 with TRBJ2-2, with 11 bases matching TRBD1. With V trimmed by 10 bases and J by 4 bases, 12 bases remained unmatched. Germline V gene sequence: CDR1 SGHNT, CDR2 YYREEE (reference sequence). The CDR3 totals 16 residues.

V and J are TRBV7-8 and TRBJ2-3; 8 bases map to TRBD2. The CDR3 contains 17 residues. The junction had 18 bases not matched to a gene; V was cut back by 8 bases and J by 5 bases. Germline V lookup: CDR1 SGHVS, CDR2 FQNEAQ. This CDR3 is CASVEARGGRSGDTQYF. CDR3 coding DNA: TGTGCCAGCGTTGAGGCGCGCGGGGGGCGCTCGGGAGATACGCAGTATTTT. Variable domain in full (rest from reference TRBV7-8 and TRBJ2-3): GAGVSQSPRYKVAKRGQDVALRCDPISGHVSLFWYQQALGQGPEFLTYFQNEAQLDKSGLPSDRFFAERPEGSVSTLKIQRTQQEDSAVYLCASVEARGGRSGDTQYFGPGTRLTVL.

This chain uses TRBV7-8 with TRBJ1-3; no reliable D call. This CDR3 comprises 15 residues. Trimming cost V 2 bases and J 2 bases, with 10 bases left between them. Germline CDR1 is SGHVS and CDR2 is FQNEAQ. The DNA for the CDR3 is TGTGCCAGCAGCTTATTGAGGCAGCCTGGAAACACCATATATTTT. Translating gives CASSLLRQPGNTIYF.

The V gene is TRBV29-1, the J gene TRBJ2-3, with 10 bases identical to TRBD1. CDR1 is SQVTM and CDR2 is ANQGSEA in the germline V gene. V gave up 3 bases and J gave up 5 bases; unmatched junction bases: 8. The CDR3 covers 15 residues. CDR3 region: CSVDSGQGFGDTQYF. The CDR3 DNA sequence: TGCAGCGTTGACTCGGGACAGGGGTTTGGAGATACGCAGTATTTT.

The chain employs TRBV30 and TRBJ2-7; D remains ambiguous. The V and J ends lost 1 base and 2 bases respectively, with 6 bases between them. This CDR3 is built from 12 residues. Per germline, CDR1 GTSNPN and CDR2 SVGIG (reference sequence). In nucleotides, the CDR3 is TGTGCCTGGAGTGGACACCCCTACGAGCAGTACTTC. The encoded protein is CAWSGHPYEQYF.

V is TRBV7-9 and J is TRBJ2-5; 11 nucleotides match TRBD2. The CDR3 covers 16 residues. Trimming removed 2 bases from V and 4 bases from J; junction bases left unmatched: 6. CDR1 and CDR2 (germline): SEHNR, FQNEAQ (reference sequence). The CDR3 here is CASSLLSSGGSETQYF. The CDR3 coding sequence is TGTGCCAGCAGCTTACTGTCTAGCGGGGGGTCAGAGACCCAGTACTTC.

The V call is TRBV30, the J call TRBJ1-2; D not resolved. The length of the CDR3 is 13 residues. CDR1 and CDR2 (germline): GTSNPN, SVGIG (reference sequence). The germline V and J ends were trimmed by 2 bases and 2 bases, with 9 bases remaining between them. The CDR3 sequence: CAWSYGENYGYTF. In nucleotides, the CDR3 is TGTGCCTGGAGTTACGGGGAAAACTATGGCTACACCTTC.

The chain uses TRBV19 and TRBJ2-7; D is ambiguous. V dropped 3 bases and J dropped 0 bases, with 9 bases sitting between them. The CDR3 runs 14 residues. Germline V gene lookup returns CDR1 LNHDA and CDR2 SQIVND (reference sequence). The CDR3 DNA sequence: TGTGCCAGTAGTATCCAGCGCAACTCCTACGAGCAGTACTTC. Its protein product is CASSIQRNSYEQYF.

V gene TRBV6-6 combines with J gene TRBJ2-1, with D maybe TRBD1 (5 bases). CDR3 size: 14 residues. Germline V lookup: CDR1 MNHNY, CDR2 SVGAGI (reference sequence). Trimming stripped 2 bases from V and 7 bases from J, with 12 bases between. This CDR3 reads CASSYIQGLNEQFF. In DNA form, the CDR3 reads TGTGCCAGCAGTTACATTCAGGGTTTGAATGAGCAGTTCTTC.

The chain links TRBV5-1 to TRBJ2-2; TRBD1 agrees at 8 bases. V was pared by 4 bases and J by 8 bases, with 4 bases of the junction left unmatched. Germline CDR1 reads SGHRS; CDR2 reads YFSETQ. There are 13 residues in the CDR3. The CDR3 DNA reads TGCGCCAGCAGCGCCGGACAGGGAGGGGAGCTGTTTTTT. Translating gives CASSAGQGGELFF.

The chain employs TRBV7-6 and TRBJ2-5; TRBD1 agrees at 8 bases. CDR3 size: 14 residues. The ends lost 2 bases at V and 4 bases at J; junction bases unmatched: 3. Germline lookup yields CDR1 SGHVS and CDR2 FNYEAQ. The CDR3 coding sequence is TGTGCCAGCAGCTTAACAGGGGGTGGAGAGACCCAGTACTTC. Encoded protein: CASSLTGGGETQYF.

The genes are TRBV6-5 and TRBJ1-1; D remains ambiguous. V lost 4 bases to trimming and J lost 4 bases, with 10 bases between them. CDR1 is MNHEY and CDR2 is SVGAGI in the germline V gene. This CDR3 is 13 amino acids long. CDR3 coding DNA: TGTGCCAGCAGTTTCGGCGAGGGCACTGAAGCTTTCTTT. This gives the protein CASSFGEGTEAFF.

A single count supports this clone. CDR3 loop: CASSPGQGFADTQYF. In DNA form, the CDR3 reads TGTGCCAGCAGCCCGGGACAGGGGTTTGCAGATACGCAGTATTTT. V usage is TRBV11-1 and J usage is TRBJ2-3, with 10 bases identical to TRBD1. With V trimmed by 5 bases and J by 4 bases, 6 bases remained unmatched. The CDR3 sequence is 15 residues long. Looked up from germline, CDR1 is SGHAT and CDR2 is FQDESV (reference sequence). The variable domain in full, completed from reference TRBV11-1 and TRBJ2-3, reads EAEVAQSPRYKITEKSQAVAFWCDPISGHATLYWYRQILGQGPELLVQFQDESVVDDSQLPKDRFSAERLKGVDSTLKIQPAELGDSAMYLCASSPGQGFADTQYFGPGTRLTVL.

The chain has TRBV30 and TRBJ1-4; TRBD1 might be the D (6 bases). V lost 2 bases, J lost 10 bases, and 17 bases lay in between. Germline values: CDR1 GTSNPN, CDR2 SVGIG (reference sequence). This CDR3 spans 14 amino acids. CDR3 amino acids: CAWSTTDRSGKLFF. CDR3 coding DNA: TGTGCCTGGAGTACAACCGACAGGTCAGGAAAACTGTTTTTT.

The J gene is TRBJ2-2, the V gene TRBV18; 8 bases line up with TRBD1. Germline loops: CDR1 KGHSH, CDR2 LQKENI. The CDR3 runs to 15 residues. Trimming cost V 1 base and J 3 bases; bases outside gene matches: 1. CDR3 sequence: CASSPLTGDTGELFF. In nucleotides, the CDR3 is TGTGCCAGCTCACCACTGACAGGGGACACCGGGGAGCTGTTTTTT.

The J gene is TRBJ1-1, the V gene TRBV9; 10 nucleotides line up with TRBD1. Germline loops: CDR1 SGDLS, CDR2 YYNGEE. The CDR3 sequence is 13 residues long. The ends lost 4 bases at V and 8 bases at J; junction bases unmatched: 5. CDR3 region: CASSFGQGVEAFF. CDR3 DNA sequence: TGTGCCAGCAGCTTTGGACAGGGGGTGGAAGCTTTCTTT.